By share of the sample, the clone carrying this T cell receptor beta chain is medium-sized. The table came from immunoSEQ multiplex PCR; TCRdb's copy has only in-frame clones and leaves some out. The sample consists of over 85,000 clones, approximately 89% of them appearing once. This entry comes from a study of OX40 agonist ivuxolimab in advanced cancers. Study context: Ivuxolimab, an antibody acting as an agonist of OX40 (CD134), was used to treat patients.

Germline V gene sequence: CDR1 LGHNA, CDR2 YSLEER. Trimming took 1 base from V and 5 from J, leaving 15 bases between them. The CDR3 is made up of 16 amino acids. This rearrangement joins TRBV4-3 to TRBJ1-3, with TRBD1 as a possible D gene (5 bases). The sample in question was CD4+ or CD8+ T cells sorted from blood, obtained in a trial of the OX40 agonist ivuxolimab. The receptor was derived from an adult with an advanced solid tumor such as melanoma, head and neck, liver or kidney cancer. The CDR3 protein is CASSQVAFRDRNTIYF. The CDR3 DNA follows: TGCGCCAGCAGCCAAGTCGCATTCAGGGATAGAAACACCATATATTTT.